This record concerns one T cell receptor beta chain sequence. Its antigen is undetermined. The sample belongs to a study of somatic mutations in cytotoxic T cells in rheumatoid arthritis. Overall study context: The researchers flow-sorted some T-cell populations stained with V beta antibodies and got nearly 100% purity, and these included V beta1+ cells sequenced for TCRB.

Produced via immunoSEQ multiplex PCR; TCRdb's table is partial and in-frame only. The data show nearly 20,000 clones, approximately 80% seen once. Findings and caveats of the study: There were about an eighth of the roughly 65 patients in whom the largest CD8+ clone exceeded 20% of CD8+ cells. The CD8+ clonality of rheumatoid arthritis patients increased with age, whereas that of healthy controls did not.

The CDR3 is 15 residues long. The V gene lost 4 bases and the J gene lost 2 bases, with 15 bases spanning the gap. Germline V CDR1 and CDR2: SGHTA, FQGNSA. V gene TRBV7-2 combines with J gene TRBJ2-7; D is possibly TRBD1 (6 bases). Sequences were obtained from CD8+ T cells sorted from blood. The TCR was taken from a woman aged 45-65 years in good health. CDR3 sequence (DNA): TGTGCCAGCAGCTCTCGGGACACCCTCACCTACGAGCAGTACTTC. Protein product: CASSSRDTLTYEQYF.